The 18 T cell receptor beta chains reported below all come from one sample, sequenced in a study of CD8+ T cells in alopecia areata. As to treatment: oral pan-JAK inhibitor, 5-10 mg twice daily. In each case, RNA was isolated and then reverse transcribed into cDNA as the sequencing template. Sequenced by immunoSEQ multiplex PCR; TCRdb stores in-frame clones only, minus some. The data hold some 130,000 clones, with 50% to 55% observed a single time. Material: CD4+ T cells sorted from blood, obtained at week 4, from a patient treated with tofacitinib. The receptors shown here come from a human donor with alopecia areata.

This chain uses TRBV5-1 with TRBJ1-2; 9 bases agree with TRBD1. Germline-derived CDR1 and CDR2 are SGHRS and YFSETQ. V was pared by 4 bases and J by 2 bases, with 6 bases of the junction left unmatched. CDR3 length equals 15 residues. Here the CDR3 reads CASSLGQGLNYGYTF. The CDR3 DNA follows: TGCGCCAGCAGCCTGGGACAGGGCTTAAACTATGGCTACACCTTC.

This clone was seen only a few times. The genes are TRBV2 and TRBJ2-7; 7 nucleotides agree with TRBD1. V was pared by 5 bases and J by 5 bases, with 6 bases of the junction left unmatched. Germline CDR1 and CDR2: SNHLY and FYNNEI. The CDR3 loop spans 13 amino acids. The CDR3: CASSTTGSHEQYF. For the CDR3, the DNA is TGTGCCAGCAGTACGACAGGGAGTCACGAGCAGTACTTC.

This clone was detected ten times or more. The chain carries TRBV23-1 and TRBJ1-1, with no clear D. TRBV23-1 is assigned to the ORF class and has an uncertain function. V lost 10 bases and J 3 bases, leaving 21 bases between the germline ends. There are 15 residues in the CDR3. The CDR3 DNA reads as TGCGCCACCAATACCACCCTCTACCGGGACACTGAAGCTTTCTTT. It yields the protein CATNTTLYRDTEAFF.

The sample holds a few counts of this clone. This chain connects TRBV7-9 to TRBJ2-7; D is uncertain. The CDR3 runs to 11 residues. CDR1 is SEHNR and CDR2 is FQNEAQ in the germline V gene (reference sequence). The ends were cut back, 5 bases at V and 2 bases at J, with 4 bases in the middle. The DNA for the CDR3 is TGTGCCAGCAGCAAAGCCTACGAGCAGTACTTC. Protein: CASSKAYEQYF.

This chain links TRBV29-1 with TRBJ1-1, with D possibly TRBD1 on 6 matching bases. There are 15 residues in the CDR3. Germline V gene lookup returns CDR1 SQVTM and CDR2 ANQGSEA. V lost 5 bases to trimming and J lost 0 bases, with 16 bases between them. The CDR3 protein is CSVSIGQLMNTEAFF. Here the CDR3 DNA reads TGCAGCGTTTCAATTGGACAGCTCATGAACACTGAAGCTTTCTTT.

This clone was recorded once. The chain couples TRBV18 to TRBJ1-1; 8 bases line up with TRBD1. Germline CDR1 KGHSH, CDR2 LQKENI. V trimming: 5 bases; J trimming: 1 base; junction bases outside the gene matches: 6. CDR3 length: 15 residues. In DNA form, the CDR3 reads TGTGCCAGCTCAGGAATTGACAGGGGGAACACTGAAGCTTTCTTT. Translated, it gives CASSGIDRGNTEAFF.

The CDR3 nucleotides are TGCAGCGTTGAAGCCAGTACGGGCTATGGCTACACCTTC. Translated: CSVEASTGYGYTF. The rearrangement links TRBV29-1 to TRBJ1-2; D is ambiguous. The CDR3 is made up of 13 amino acids. Germline-derived CDR1 and CDR2 are SQVTM and ANQGSEA. V lost 1 base and J 4 bases, leaving 10 bases between the germline ends.

The count of this clone is one. The chain recombines TRBV7-3 with TRBJ2-1; a weak D match, TRBD2 (9 bases). V lost 5 bases, J lost 0 bases, and 17 bases lay in between. The germline gives CDR1 SGHTA, CDR2 FQGTGA. The CDR3 spans 17 residues. The CDR3 bases are TGTGCCAGCAGCCCAGGGGGCGGGAGGGTCTCCTACAATGAGCAGTTCTTC. Translated: CASSPGGGRVSYNEQFF.

This chain connects TRBV5-6 to TRBJ1-5; 7 nucleotides match TRBD1. V lost 3 bases to trimming and J lost 4 bases; unmatched junction nucleotides: 4. Germline-derived CDR1 and CDR2 are SGHDT and YYEEEE. This CDR3 is 14 amino acids long. The CDR3 region is CASSSQQGNQPQHF. The CDR3 DNA follows: TGTGCCAGCAGCTCTCAACAGGGGAATCAGCCCCAGCATTTT. The full variable domain, rest sourced from reference TRBV5-6 and TRBJ1-5, is DAGVTQSPTHLIKTRGQQVTLRCSPKSGHDTVSWYQQALGQGPQFIFQYYEEEERQRGNFPDRFSGHQFPNYSSELNVNALLLGDSALYLCASSSQQGNQPQHFGDGTRLSIL.

This clone was observed a handful of times. This chain joins TRBV30 and TRBJ1-1; D ambiguous. The CDR3 loop spans 12 amino acids. Per germline, CDR1 GTSNPN and CDR2 SVGIG (reference sequence). V was pared by 1 base and J by 9 bases, with 12 bases between. The CDR3 sequence: CAWSGSFPQAFF. As DNA, the CDR3 is TGTGCCTGGAGTGGCTCTTTCCCCCAAGCTTTCTTT. The whole variable domain, filled in from reference TRBV30 and TRBJ1-1, reads SQTIHQWPATLVQPVGSPLSLECTVEGTSNPNLYWYRQAAGRGLQLLFYSVGIGQISSEVPQNLSASRPQDRQFILSSKKLLLSDSGFYLCAWSGSFPQAFFGQGTRLTVV.

The chain combines TRBV29-1 with TRBJ1-2; no clear D gene. The germline CDR1 and CDR2 sequences are SQVTM and ANQGSEA. The CDR3 length is 14 residues. The V end lost 2 bases, the J end lost 2 bases, and 12 bases lay between the germline ends. The CDR3, as DNA: TGCAGCGTTGAACGGAGTCTGAGAAACTATGGCTACACCTTC. Protein product: CSVERSLRNYGYTF.

The rearrangement links TRBV2 to TRBJ1-2; TRBD1 matches at 12 bases. The ends lost 2 bases at V and 8 bases at J; junction bases unmatched: 21. The CDR3 covers 20 residues. Germline CDR1 is SNHLY and CDR2 is FYNNEI. The CDR3, as DNA: TGTGCCAGCAGTGAATTTTGGCCGGGACAGGGGGCGCGAGATATCTCCGGCTACACCTTC. Amino acids: CASSEFWPGQGARDISGYTF. Filled out from reference TRBV2 and TRBJ1-2, the complete variable domain reads EPEVTQTPSHQVTQMGQEVILRCVPISNHLYFYWYRQILGQKVEFLVSFYNNEISEKSEIFDDQFSVERPDGSNFTLKIRSTKLEDSAMYFCASSEFWPGQGARDISGYTFGSGTRLTVV.

This clone has just a few counts. V and J are TRBV6-4 and TRBJ1-1; D perhaps matches TRBD1 (5 bases). The CDR3 has 13 amino acids. The V end lost 3 bases, the J end lost 2 bases, and 7 bases lay between the germline ends. The germline CDR1 and CDR2 sequences are MRHNA and SNTAGT. CDR3 bases: TGTGCCAGCAGTGAACAGGATAACACTGAAGCTTTCTTT. Protein sequence: CASSEQDNTEAFF.

The chain uses TRBV27 and TRBJ2-7; 7 bases are a match to TRBD1. V dropped 2 bases and J dropped 1; count of bases not matched to a gene: 8. Germline V gene sequence: CDR1 MNHEY, CDR2 SMNVEV (reference sequence). The length of the CDR3 is 16 residues. For the CDR3, the DNA is TGTGCCAGCAGTTTAACGTCCCCGGGACAGTCCTACGAGCAGTACTTC. Its translation is CASSLTSPGQSYEQYF.

This rearrangement joins TRBV29-1 to TRBJ2-3, with D possibly TRBD1 on 6 matching bases. Trimming cost V 7 bases and J 7 bases, with 12 bases left between them. The CDR3 length is 11 residues. CDR1 and CDR2 from the germline V gene are SQVTM and ANQGSEA. The CDR3 DNA reads TGCAGCGCTGGGGGACACAATACGCAGTATTTT. It specifies CSAGGHNTQYF.

The chain recombines TRBV5-1 with TRBJ2-1; D remains unclear. The germline gives CDR1 SGHRS, CDR2 YFSETQ. This CDR3 is built from 13 residues. The ends were cut back, 3 bases at V and 5 bases at J, with 9 bases in the middle. The chain's CDR3 is CASSSSTNNEQFF. The CDR3 coding sequence is TGCGCCAGCAGCTCCTCGACCAACAATGAGCAGTTCTTC.

The rearrangement joins TRBV5-1 to TRBJ2-2, with TRBD1 identical over 7 bases. The CDR3 extends over 15 amino acids. V dropped 3 bases and J dropped 3; count of bases not matched to a gene: 5. From germline, CDR1 is SGHRS and CDR2 YFSETQ. The CDR3 here is CASSWGQRDTGELFF. CDR3 DNA sequence: TGCGCCAGCAGCTGGGGACAGCGAGACACCGGGGAGCTGTTTTTT.

J is TRBJ1-1 and V is TRBV28, with a weak D call TRBD1 (6 bases). The germline V gene has CDR1 MDHEN and CDR2 SYDVKM. V lost 4 bases and J 8 bases, leaving 20 bases between the germline ends. The CDR3 is made up of 15 amino acids. The CDR3 here is CASSSGGLVKGEAFF. DNA of the CDR3: TGTGCCAGCAGTTCGGGGGGCCTGGTTAAGGGAGAAGCTTTCTTT.